The following is a T cell receptor beta chain sequence with its context. These data originate in a study of blood T cells in healthy people across ages. The length of the CDR3 is 16 residues. Germline V lookup: CDR1 DFQATT, CDR2 SNEGSKA (reference sequence). Alongside a J-beta primer mix, a sample-barcoded 5' primer served in a second PCR lasting about 7 to 12 cycles. TCRdb processed the 5' RACE reads anew with MiXCR; each CDR3 protein has one entry. This repertoire shows over 1.5 million distinct CDR3 sequences, approximately 50% found once; its top ten account for 2.1%. Material for sequencing was blood. The receptor's source is a woman aged 40-49 years in good health. The chain employs TRBV20-1 and TRBJ2-4, with a tentative D call TRBD2 (5 bases). Judging by the DNA end, TRBJ2-5 fits better; the J call may be wrong. In nucleotides, the CDR3 is TGCAGTGCTAGTGTGGGCCCCGTGGAGGTGCGAGAGACCCAGTACTTC. It yields the protein CSASVGPVEVRETQYF.